The clone carrying this TCR beta chain was counted ten times or more. No antigen is known for it. The germline V gene encodes CDR1 SGDLS and CDR2 YYNGEE. This CDR3 has 11 residues. Trimming left V 7 bases short and J 7 bases short, with 9 bases between. As for time point: sample taken at primary tumor resection. Samples came from approximately 65 TRACERx patients with untreated early-stage lung cancer. Material for sequencing was whole RNA from tumor, nontumor lung or frozen PBMC, left unsorted. Via MiXCR, TCRdb re-called the 5' RACE reads, giving one row per CDR3 protein. Of about 5,600 distinct CDR3 sequences detected, 8.4% appear once; the ten largest clones hold approximately 30%. The sample is drawn from a study of spatial heterogeneity in lung cancer. Looking at the study overall: There were consistently more beta-chain sequences detected than alpha-chain sequences.

Notes on the study in general: Mutation tallies in tumors tracked expanded intratumoral alpha and beta TCR counts.

The clonotype originates from a female donor with early-stage non-small cell lung cancer. Sequencing used lung tumor tissue, obtained at surgery. The chain employs TRBV9 and TRBJ1-5; no clear D. Written as DNA, the CDR3 is TGTGCCAGCGGTGGGTTGCAGCCCCAGCATTTT. Protein product: CASGGLQPQHF. The complete variable domain, with remaining parts taken from reference TRBV9 and TRBJ1-5, reads DSGVTQTPKHLITATGQRVTLRCSPRSGDLSVYWYQQSLDQGLQFLIQYYNGEERAKGNILERFSAQQFPDLHSELNLSSLELGDSALYFCASGGLQPQHFGDGTRLSIL.